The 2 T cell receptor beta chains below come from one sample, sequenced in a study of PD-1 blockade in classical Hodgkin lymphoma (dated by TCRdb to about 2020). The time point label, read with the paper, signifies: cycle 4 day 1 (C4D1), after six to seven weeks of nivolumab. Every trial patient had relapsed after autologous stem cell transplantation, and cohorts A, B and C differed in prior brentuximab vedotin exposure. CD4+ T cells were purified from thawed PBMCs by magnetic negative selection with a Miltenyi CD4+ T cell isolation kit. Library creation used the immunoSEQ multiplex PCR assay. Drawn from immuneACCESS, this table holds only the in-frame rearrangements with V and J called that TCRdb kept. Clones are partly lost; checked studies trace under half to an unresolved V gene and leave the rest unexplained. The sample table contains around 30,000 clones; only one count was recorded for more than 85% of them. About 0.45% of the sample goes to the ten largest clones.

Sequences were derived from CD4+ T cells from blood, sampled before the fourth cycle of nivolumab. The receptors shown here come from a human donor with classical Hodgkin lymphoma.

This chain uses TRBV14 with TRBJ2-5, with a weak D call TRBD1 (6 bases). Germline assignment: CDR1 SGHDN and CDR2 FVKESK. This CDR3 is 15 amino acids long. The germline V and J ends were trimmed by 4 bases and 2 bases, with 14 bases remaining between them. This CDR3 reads CASSPGDRFQETQYF. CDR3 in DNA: TGTGCCAGCAGCCCAGGCGACAGGTTTCAAGAGACCCAGTACTTC. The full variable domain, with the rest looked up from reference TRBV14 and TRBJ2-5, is EAGVTQFPSHSVIEKGQTVTLRCDPISGHDNLYWYRRVMGKEIKFLLHFVKESKQDESGMPNNRFLAERTGGTYSTLKVQPAELEDSGVYFCASSPGDRFQETQYFGPGTRLLVL.

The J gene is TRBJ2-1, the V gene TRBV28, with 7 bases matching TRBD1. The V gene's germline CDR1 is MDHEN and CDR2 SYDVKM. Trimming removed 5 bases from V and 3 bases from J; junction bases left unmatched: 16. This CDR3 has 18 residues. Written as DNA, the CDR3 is TGTGCCAGCAGTCGATCCGGCCTACAGGGGTCCGTCTACAATGAGCAGTTCTTC. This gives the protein CASSRSGLQGSVYNEQFF.